These 2 T cell receptor beta chains were sequenced from one sample in a study of T cell responses to AZD1222 COVID-19 vaccine. TCRdb's copy holds only in-frame clones and misses some; the assay was immunoSEQ multiplex PCR. The table has around 83,000 clones, about 88% seen once. Sequenced material: peripheral blood, taken on day 0 of AZD1222 vaccination. These receptors came from an adult in good health.

The V call is TRBV28, the J call TRBJ2-7, with no clear D. There are 11 residues in the CDR3. V was trimmed by 8 bases and J by 4 bases, leaving 9 bases between them. Germline lookup yields CDR1 MDHEN and CDR2 SYDVKM. Here the CDR3 reads CASQGEYEQYF. The CDR3 DNA reads as TGTGCCAGCCAAGGTGAATACGAGCAGTACTTC.

The chain has TRBV5-6 and TRBJ1-4, with unresolved D. Looked up from germline, CDR1 is SGHDT and CDR2 is YYEEEE. The V gene lost 3 bases and the J gene lost 4 bases, with 10 bases spanning the gap. The CDR3 extends over 14 amino acids. CDR3 coding DNA: TGTGCCAGCAGCTCCGGGATAAATAATGAAAAACTGTTTTTT. Encoded protein: CASSSGINNEKLFF.